Here is one T cell receptor (beta chain) with its context. Its antigen is unknown. The sample belongs to a study of shared clonotypes between healthy human individuals. Broader study findings: It was only blood that was sampled, and tissue repertoires likely differ. Larger estimated richness was generally seen in naive subsets than in memory subsets.

Splitting the CD4+ cells yielded a CD45RA+ naive subset and a CD45RA-negative memory subset. Assay: immunoSEQ multiplex PCR; the TCRdb copy retains only in-frame clones and omits some. The sample has more than 2,000,000 clones; approximately 95% are singletons. The sample taken for sequencing was naive CD4+ T cells from PBMCs. Subset reported: CD45RA+ positively selected. The clonotype originates from a man between 18 and 35 years old in good health. Some clones in this sample may be carry-over from other donors' samples.

DNA for the CDR3: TGCGCCAGCAGCCAGCTCTTTCGGGACAGGGCGAGTCAGCCCCAGCATTTT. It encodes CASSQLFRDRASQPQHF. V gene TRBV4-3 combines with J gene TRBJ1-5; the match to TRBD1 covers 9 bases. This CDR3 has 17 residues. Trimming cost V 3 bases and J 6 bases; bases outside gene matches: 12. Germline loops: CDR1 LGHNA, CDR2 YSLEER.